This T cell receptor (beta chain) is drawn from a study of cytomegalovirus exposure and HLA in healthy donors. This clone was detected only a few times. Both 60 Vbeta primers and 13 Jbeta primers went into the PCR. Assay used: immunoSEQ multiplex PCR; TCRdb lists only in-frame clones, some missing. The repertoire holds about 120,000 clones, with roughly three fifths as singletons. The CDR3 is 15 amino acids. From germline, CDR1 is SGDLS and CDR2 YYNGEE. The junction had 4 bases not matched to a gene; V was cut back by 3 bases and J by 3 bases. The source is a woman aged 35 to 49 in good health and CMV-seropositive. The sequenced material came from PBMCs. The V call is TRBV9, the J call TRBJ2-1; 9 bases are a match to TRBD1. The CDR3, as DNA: TGTGCCAGCAGCGCGGGACAGGGCCACTACAATGAGCAGTTCTTC. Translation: CASSAGQGHYNEQFF.